These T cell receptor beta chains were read from a single sample in a study of cytomegalovirus exposure and HLA in healthy donors. The data were produced by immunoSEQ multiplex PCR, yet TCRdb's version contains in-frame clones alone and is incomplete. The data show approximately 290,000 clones, roughly 80% seen once. Sequencing used PBMCs. The receptor source for this set is a girl aged 2 to 10 in good health and CMV-seronegative. The CDR3 runs from the conserved cysteine through the conserved F or W. D genes are given only for firm matches.

V: TRBV4-1
D: TRBD1
J: TRBJ2-1
CDR3: CASSQGTGAYNEQFF

V: TRBV11-2
D: TRBD2
J: TRBJ2-5
CDR3: CASSLEVGLAGVRETQYF

V: TRBV19
D: TRBD2
J: TRBJ2-5
CDR3: CASSIVLWTSGEEETQYF

V: TRBV30
D: NA
J: TRBJ2-6
CDR3: CAWRPSTGSSGANVLTF

V: TRBV27
D: TRBD2
J: TRBJ2-2
CDR3: CASSLMRVAGGPHTGELFF

V: TRBV6-1
D: TRBD1
J: TRBJ1-2
CDR3: CASSGTYRDRNYGYTF

V: TRBV10-3
D: NA
J: TRBJ1-6
CDR3: CASATGARGNSPLHF

V: TRBV4-1
D: NA
J: TRBJ2-1
CDR3: CASSQGRFRHGEQFF

V: TRBV4-1
D: TRBD2
J: TRBJ2-2
CDR3: CASSLGLAGAGELFF

V: TRBV7-8
D: TRBD1
J: TRBJ2-7
CDR3: CASSSRTGYGEQYF

V: TRBV29-1
D: NA
J: TRBJ1-5
CDR3: CSVQDSNNQPQHF

V: TRBV29-1
D: NA
J: TRBJ1-1
CDR3: CSTRGSGTEAFF

V: TRBV27
D: NA
J: TRBJ2-7
CDR3: CASSFRGMGYEQYF

V: TRBV6-1
D: TRBD2
J: TRBJ2-7
CDR3: CASSETVGGGVYEQYF

V: TRBV6-5
D: TRBD2
J: TRBJ2-1
CDR3: CASSSAGGPSNEQFF

V: TRBV7-3
D: NA
J: TRBJ2-3
CDR3: CASSLGQTTDTQYF

V: TRBV4-2
D: NA
J: TRBJ2-3
CDR3: CASSQVPAGEDTQYF

V: TRBV5-5
D: NA
J: TRBJ1-5
CDR3: CASSFMWGKGWHF

V: TRBV10-3
D: NA
J: TRBJ2-7
CDR3: CAISESTSSYEQYF

V: TRBV7-7
D: TRBD1
J: TRBJ2-5
CDR3: CASSVRTGAWETQYF

V: TRBV15
D: TRBD2
J: TRBJ2-1
CDR3: CATSRDRTSGGGGQFF

V: TRBV28
D: TRBD2
J: TRBJ2-2
CDR3: CASSSRTSGSIYGELFF

V: TRBV6-5
D: NA
J: TRBJ1-6
CDR3: CASSAGVGSPLHF

V: TRBV6-5
D: NA
J: TRBJ1-1
CDR3: CASSYSFPVNTEAFF

V: TRBV29-1
D: TRBD2
J: TRBJ2-1
CDR3: CSVEGSLATSYNEQFF

V: TRBV6-5
D: NA
J: TRBJ2-3
CDR3: CASSYSWALERYF

V: TRBV5-8
D: NA
J: TRBJ2-5
CDR3: CASSIEETQYF

V: TRBV28
D: NA
J: TRBJ2-6
CDR3: CASRPSGTGANVLTF

V: TRBV30
D: NA
J: TRBJ1-1
CDR3: CAWIIGEEDTEAFF

V: TRBV28
D: TRBD2
J: TRBJ2-7
CDR3: CASSSKTSGPGYEQYF

V: TRBV4-1
D: TRBD2
J: TRBJ2-3
CDR3: CASSQLAGRTDTQYF

V: TRBV27
D: TRBD1
J: NA
CDR3: CASSKLDGTGGYEQYF

V: TRBV7-8
D: TRBD2
J: TRBJ2-1
CDR3: CASIRTSGGQSSYNEQFF

V: TRBV30
D: TRBD1
J: TRBJ1-2
CDR3: CAWRRPGQRDYGYTF

V: TRBV5-4
D: TRBD1
J: TRBJ1-2
CDR3: CASSLQGSDGYTF

V: TRBV7-3
D: NA
J: TRBJ1-2
CDR3: CASSLSGGHNYGYTF

V: TRBV7-9
D: NA
J: TRBJ2-1
CDR3: CASSFQGLEQFF

V: TRBV27
D: NA
J: TRBJ1-5
CDR3: CASSLSIGQGSPQHF

V: TRBV10-3
D: TRBD2
J: TRBJ2-5
CDR3: CAISVAGTQETQYF

V: TRBV11-2
D: NA
J: NA
CDR3: CASSPDRSYEQYF

V: TRBV10-1
D: NA
J: TRBJ2-2
CDR3: CASSPANTGELFF

V: TRBV19
D: NA
J: TRBJ2-7
CDR3: CASSPHGSTYEQYF

V: TRBV28
D: TRBD2
J: TRBJ2-5
CDR3: CASSLLRLAGAGGTQYF

V: TRBV5-8
D: TRBD1
J: TRBJ2-3
CDR3: CASSPRTGGSTDTQYF

V: TRBV7-2
D: NA
J: TRBJ1-2
CDR3: CASSLVGSGANYGYTF

V: TRBV5-1
D: NA
J: TRBJ1-1
CDR3: CASSLWPLGPGAFF

V: TRBV6-5
D: NA
J: TRBJ2-1
CDR3: CASSYLSRDNEQFF

V: TRBV5-1
D: NA
J: TRBJ1-6
CDR3: CASSLQGVGSPLHF

V: TRBV5-1
D: NA
J: TRBJ2-3
CDR3: CASSPPPAGLGDTQYF

V: TRBV11-2
D: TRBD1
J: TRBJ2-2
CDR3: CASSLVGGDSGELFF

V: TRBV9
D: TRBD1
J: TRBJ1-4
CDR3: CASSPRQGDEKLFF

V: TRBV7-2
D: TRBD2
J: TRBJ2-7
CDR3: CASSLGRGSYEQYF

V: TRBV5-1
D: TRBD2
J: TRBJ2-1
CDR3: CASRLAGGGEQFF

V: TRBV7-9
D: NA
J: TRBJ2-6
CDR3: CSSSLRSRAGANVLTF